These 14 T cell receptor beta chains share one sample of origin, sequenced in a study of cytomegalovirus exposure and HLA in healthy donors. Use of 60 Vbeta and 13 Jbeta primers characterized the PCR. The repertoire was sequenced with immunoSEQ multiplex PCR; TCRdb's copy has only in-frame clones and lacks some. The profile shows over 100,000 clones, around 80% of them singletons. Sequencing input: PBMCs. The origin of the receptors is a man in his thirties or forties in good health and CMV-seropositive.

The chain is built from TRBV29-1 and TRBJ1-2; weak D call: TRBD1 (5 bases). Germline values: CDR1 SQVTM, CDR2 ANQGSEA. This CDR3 comprises 15 residues. The V gene lost 7 bases and the J gene lost 1 base, with 19 bases spanning the gap. The CDR3 bases are TGCAGCGCCTTACACCAGGGATTGTTTAACTATGGCTACACCTTC. Its translation: CSALHQGLFNYGYTF.

CDR3 DNA: TGCGCCAGCAGCTTGGGGGGACAGGCCTTAGGAGAGACCCAGTACTTC. Residues: CASSLGGQALGETQYF. The chain combines TRBV5-1 with TRBJ2-5; 8 bases match TRBD1. With V trimmed by 0 bases and J by 4 bases, 8 bases remained unmatched. The V gene's germline CDR1 is SGHRS and CDR2 YFSETQ. This CDR3 is built from 16 residues.

CDR3 nucleotide sequence: TGCGCCAGCAGCTTGCCCGGGGACTCGGATACGCAGTATTTT. Translated, it gives CASSLPGDSDTQYF. The rearrangement uses TRBV5-1 and TRBJ2-3; tentatively, D is TRBD2 (6 bases). This CDR3 has 14 amino acids. Deletions cut 1 base from V and 6 bases from J, with 12 bases between. From germline, CDR1 is SGHRS and CDR2 YFSETQ.

This chain uses TRBV19 with TRBJ1-1; D may be TRBD1 (5 bases). This CDR3 comprises 15 residues. CDR1 and CDR2 from the germline V gene are LNHDA and SQIVND (reference sequence). The ends were cut back, 5 bases at V and 0 bases at J, with 13 bases in the middle. CDR3 coding DNA: TGTGCCAGTAGTGCTTCCGACAGAATGAACACTGAAGCTTTCTTT. This gives the protein CASSASDRMNTEAFF.

The chain combines TRBV5-1 with TRBJ2-5; TRBD1 aligns across 10 bases. The CDR3 is 16 residues long. Germline-derived CDR1 and CDR2 are SGHRS and YFSETQ. Trimming cost V 4 bases and J 3 bases; bases outside gene matches: 9. The CDR3 bases are TGCGCCAGCAGCGCCAGACAGGGGGCTTTTGAAGAGACCCAGTACTTC. It is translated as CASSARQGAFEETQYF.

The V gene is TRBV2, the J gene TRBJ1-4; TRBD1 agrees at 8 bases. The CDR3 runs to 15 residues. Germline assignment: CDR1 SNHLY and CDR2 FYNNEI. V gave up 5 bases and J gave up 8 bases; unmatched junction bases: 10. CDR3 amino acids: CASSYGDRSGEKLFF. CDR3 DNA: TGTGCCAGCAGTTATGGGGACAGGAGTGGAGAAAAACTGTTTTTT.

Notes on this clone: Other DNA sequences in the sample encode the same CDR3. V gene TRBV20-1 combines with J gene TRBJ1-1; D not resolved. Trimming stripped 5 bases from V and 2 bases from J, with 6 bases between. This CDR3 region has 11 residues. Germline CDR1 is DFQATT and CDR2 is SNEGSKA (reference sequence). CDR3 sequence: CSADRNTEAFF. Here the CDR3 DNA reads TGCAGTGCTGATAGAAACACTGAAGCTTTCTTT.

The chain couples TRBV7-9 to TRBJ1-4; the D is unclear. This CDR3 comprises 14 residues. Trimming took 4 bases from V and 5 from J, leaving 11 bases between them. Looked up from germline, CDR1 is SEHNR and CDR2 is FQNEAQ (reference sequence). CDR3 loop: CASSSSWRNEKLFF. The CDR3 coding sequence is TGTGCCAGCAGCTCCTCATGGAGGAATGAAAAACTGTTTTTT.

The chain links TRBV6-5 to TRBJ1-6; 9 bases match TRBD1. This CDR3 is 13 amino acids long. Germline assignment: CDR1 MNHEY and CDR2 SVGAGI. After removal of 10 bases from V and 10 bases from J, the junction contained 8 bases not matched to a gene. The CDR3 loop reads CATRGQGLSPLHF. As DNA, the CDR3 is TGTGCCACCCGTGGACAGGGGCTGTCACCCCTCCACTTT.

The rearrangement uses TRBV7-8 and TRBJ2-3, with D possibly TRBD2 on 6 matching bases. This CDR3 has 15 amino acids. V was pared by 1 base and J by 8 bases, with 16 bases between. Germline V CDR1 and CDR2: SGHVS, FQNEAQ. The CDR3 DNA reads TGTGCCAGCAGCTTAGGAGGGAGGCCGTCGAGTACGCAGTATTTT. Its translation: CASSLGGRPSSTQYF.

V gene TRBV10-3 combines with J gene TRBJ2-3, with 8 positions matching TRBD2. The CDR3 sequence is 14 residues long. The V gene's germline CDR1 is ENHRY and CDR2 SYGVKD. The trim removed 4 bases at V and 1 base at J, leaving 1 base unmatched. CDR3 amino acids: CAISVGGGTDTQYF. The CDR3 DNA reads as TGTGCCATCAGTGTCGGGGGGGGCACAGATACGCAGTATTTT.

The chain carries TRBV18 and TRBJ1-3; tentatively, D is TRBD1 (6 bases). Germline CDR1 and CDR2: KGHSH and LQKENI. The V end lost 6 bases, the J end lost 0 bases, and 12 bases lay between the germline ends. The CDR3 is 15 amino acids. The CDR3 nucleotides read TGTGCCAGCTCTCCAGAACAGGGCTCTGGAAACACCATATATTTT. Residues: CASSPEQGSGNTIYF.

The chain combines TRBV4-1 with TRBJ1-2; 10 nucleotides agree with TRBD1. Germline V gene sequence: CDR1 MGHRA, CDR2 YSYEKL. The CDR3 contains 16 residues. V gave up 4 bases and J gave up 7 bases; unmatched junction bases: 12. The CDR3 region is CASSPLRTGGLGGYTF. The DNA of the CDR3 is TGCGCCAGCAGCCCCCTTAGGACAGGGGGTCTAGGTGGCTACACCTTC.

This rearrangement joins TRBV12-5 to TRBJ1-1, with 7 bases that match TRBD1. V trimming: 6 bases; J trimming: 4 bases; junction bases outside the gene matches: 5. Germline V CDR1 and CDR2: LGHNT, FRNRAP. The length of the CDR3 is 13 residues. This chain's CDR3 is CASGTGEGTEAFF. In DNA, the CDR3 is TGTGCTAGTGGAACAGGGGAAGGCACTGAAGCTTTCTTT. The full variable domain, with the rest looked up from reference TRBV12-5 and TRBJ1-1, is DARVTQTPRHKVTEMGQEVTMRCQPILGHNTVFWYRQTMMQGLELLAYFRNRAPLDDSGMPKDRFSAEMPDATLATLKIQPSEPRDSAVYFCASGTGEGTEAFFGQGTRLTVV.